Below are 20 T cell receptor beta chains sequenced from a single sample in a study of beta chain features in type 1 diabetes. Study results and limitations: Shortening that was moderate but significant affected the TCRB CDR3s of Type 1 diabetes patients in all four CD4+ subsets.

No cognate antigen is known for these TCRs. Reverse transcription of all isolated RNA meant that expressed TCRB transcripts were sequenced. The table came from immunoSEQ multiplex PCR; TCRdb's copy has only in-frame clones and leaves some out. This table holds hundreds of thousands of clones, about 14% found once. The sample taken for sequencing was naive CD4+ T cells from blood. The receptors originated from a man younger than 30 with type 1 diabetes.

The gene calls are TRBV30 and TRBJ1-6; a weak D match, TRBD1 (6 bases). Germline CDR1 reads GTSNPN; CDR2 reads SVGIG (reference sequence). The CDR3 loop spans 15 amino acids. V was clipped by 2 bases and J by 6 bases, with 14 bases between them. The CDR3 nucleotides are TGTGCCTGGAGTCCCCAGGACAGAGTTAATTCACCCCTCCACTTT. Translated, it gives CAWSPQDRVNSPLHF.

The V and J genes are TRBV5-1 and TRBJ1-1; the D gene is possibly TRBD1 (5 bases). The CDR3 runs 13 residues. Germline V CDR1 and CDR2: SGHRS, YFSETQ. The V gene lost 0 bases and the J gene lost 10 bases, with 13 bases spanning the gap. The CDR3 DNA sequence: TGCGCCAGCAGCTTGGGAGGAGGGGATCGAGCTTTCTTT. It specifies CASSLGGGDRAFF.

Points on this clone: Other DNA sequences of this sample code for an identical CDR3. The gene calls are TRBV14 and TRBJ1-2, with D perhaps matching TRBD1 (6 bases). Trimming pared 0 bases from V and 4 bases from J, leaving 6 bases between. CDR3 length: 13 residues. Per the germline V gene, CDR1 is SGHDN and CDR2 is FVKESK. The CDR3 bases are TGTGCCAGCAGCCAAGACAGGGGCTATGGCTACACCTTC. This translates into CASSQDRGYGYTF.

This CDR3 is CAWTVGLQGKLFF. DNA of the CDR3: TGTGCCTGGACAGTGGGCCTGCAGGGAAAACTGTTTTTT. V and J are TRBV30 and TRBJ1-4; tentatively, D is TRBD1 (5 bases). CDR3 length: 13 residues. Trimming left V 4 bases short and J 10 bases short, with 16 bases between. Looked up from germline, CDR1 is GTSNPN and CDR2 is SVGIG (reference sequence).

In this sample, this clone turned up a few times. The chain combines TRBV21-1 with TRBJ1-1; the table's TRBD1 call for D was not verified on the DNA. TRBV21-1 has pseudogene status. CDR3 length: 16 amino acids. The CDR3 DNA is TGTGCCAGCACCCCCTGGGGTGACAGGTCCAGCACTGAAGCTTTCTTT. Protein product: CASTPWGDRSSTEAFF.

This clone came up a few times. The genes are TRBV10-3 and TRBJ2-3; TRBD2 aligns across 8 bases. Germline assignment: CDR1 ENHRY and CDR2 SYGVKD. The CDR3 covers 17 residues. Trimming took 0 bases from V and 10 from J; bases not matched to a gene: 15. The CDR3 nucleotides read TGTGCCATCAGTGAGTCCTCCGTGACGGGGGGGCATGGAGCGCAGTATTTT. Its protein is CAISESSVTGGHGAQYF.

The chain links TRBV5-1 to TRBJ2-3, with unresolved D. Germline assignment: CDR1 SGHRS and CDR2 YFSETQ. V lost 4 bases, J lost 2 bases, and 2 bases lay in between. The CDR3 spans 11 residues. The CDR3 protein is CASSITDTQYF. The CDR3 region has the DNA TGCGCCAGCAGCATCACAGATACGCAGTATTTT.

This clone was observed a handful of times. This sequence joins TRBV7-9 and TRBJ2-2, with D unresolved. The CDR3 has 14 residues. Trimming left V 3 bases short and J 0 bases short, with 5 bases between. From germline, CDR1 is SEHNR and CDR2 FQNEAQ (reference sequence). CDR3 in amino acids: CASSFPPNTGELFF. CDR3 DNA sequence: TGTGCCAGCAGCTTCCCACCGAACACCGGGGAGCTGTTTTTT.

This clone was seen a handful of times. The chain links TRBV2 to TRBJ1-2; D call uncertain. This CDR3 spans 13 amino acids. In germline, CDR1 is SNHLY, CDR2 FYNNEI. V lost 3 bases and J lost 3, with 8 bases in between. This CDR3 reads CASSDPGYYGYTF. The CDR3 DNA sequence: TGTGCCAGCAGTGATCCGGGGTACTATGGCTACACCTTC.

A few counts support this clone. The J gene is TRBJ1-5, the V gene TRBV23-1; D unclear. TRBV23-1 is annotated as an ORF whose role is uncertain. This CDR3 has 15 residues. V shed 4 bases and J shed 2 bases, with 12 bases lying between them. The DNA for the CDR3 is TGCGCCAGCAGTCCTTCGGGGATACGCAATCAGCCCCAGCATTTT. Its translation: CASSPSGIRNQPQHF.

V is TRBV7-2 and J is TRBJ2-1; D not certain. This CDR3 is 13 amino acids long. Germline-derived CDR1 and CDR2 are SGHTA and FQGNSA. Trimming shortened V by 5 bases and J by 10 bases, and 15 bases separated the two germline ends. CDR3 in DNA: TGTGCCAGCAGCATCCAGACCCGCGAGGAGCAGTTCTTC. This gives the protein CASSIQTREEQFF.

This clone showed up just a few times. The chain is built from TRBV30 and TRBJ1-2; D unresolved. CDR1 is GTSNPN and CDR2 is SVGIG in the germline V gene (reference sequence). The CDR3 sequence is 11 residues long. The V and J ends lost 5 bases and 7 bases respectively, with 11 bases between them. CDR3 nucleotides: TGTGCCTGGGCATCAGGCCGTGGCTACACCTTC. Its translation: CAWASGRGYTF.

This clone appeared a few times. J is TRBJ2-3 and V is TRBV7-2; either TRBD1 or TRBD2 may supply D (6 bases each). Per the germline V gene, CDR1 is SGHTA and CDR2 is FQGNSA. The CDR3 contains 13 residues. V was cut by 10 bases and J by 14 bases, with 25 bases left in between. The CDR3 region is CATARGAAPTWYF. CDR3 DNA sequence: TGTGCCACCGCAAGGGGGGCGGCCCCCACCTGGTATTTT.

This clone was detected only a few times. The chain has TRBV6-6 and TRBJ1-1; D unresolved. V shed 5 bases and J shed 7 bases, with 14 bases lying between them. The CDR3 sequence is 13 residues long. From germline, CDR1 is MNHNY and CDR2 SVGAGI (reference sequence). The CDR3 nucleotides are TGTGCCAGCAGTGTTGGGAGGAGCAGTGAAGCTTTCTTT. Translating it yields CASSVGRSSEAFF.

This clone showed up just a few times. The rearrangement uses TRBV28 and TRBJ2-2; perhaps TRBD2 as D (5 bases). V dropped 5 bases and J dropped 3 bases, with 13 bases sitting between them. The CDR3 has 15 residues. The germline V gene encodes CDR1 MDHEN and CDR2 SYDVKM. The DNA of the CDR3 is TGTGCCAGCAGTACCCCCCTGGGAGACACCGGGGAGCTGTTTTTT. It yields the protein CASSTPLGDTGELFF.

This clone was counted only a few times. The chain recombines TRBV28 with TRBJ2-6; D might be TRBD1 (5 bases). Trimming stripped 4 bases from V and 1 base from J, with 11 bases between. This CDR3 contains 16 residues. The germline gives CDR1 MDHEN, CDR2 SYDVKM. The CDR3 protein is CASSSPQGSGANVLTF. The CDR3 region has the DNA TGTGCCAGCAGTTCACCCCAGGGTTCTGGGGCCAACGTCCTGACTTTC.

The V and J genes are TRBV30 and TRBJ1-2; 7 positions agree with TRBD1. J lost 0 bases, V lost 0 bases, and 4 bases had no gene match. This CDR3 has 15 residues. CDR1 is GTSNPN and CDR2 is SVGIG in the germline V gene (reference sequence). Written as DNA, the CDR3 is TGTGCCTGGAGTGTAATCAGGGGGACTAACTATGGCTACACCTTC. Protein product: CAWSVIRGTNYGYTF.

The rearrangement joins TRBV28 to TRBJ2-7, with TRBD1 matching over 7 bases. CDR3 length: 13 residues. Germline-derived CDR1 and CDR2 are MDHEN and SYDVKM. J gave up 5 bases and V 2 bases, and 3 bases lay outside the gene matches. The CDR3, as DNA: TGTGCCAGCAGTTTAGGGACAGCCCACGAGCAGTACTTC. It yields the protein CASSLGTAHEQYF.

The chain employs TRBV4-1 and TRBJ2-1, with 8 nucleotides matching TRBD1. The CDR3 has 17 residues. The V gene end was trimmed by 4 bases and the J gene end by 8 bases; junction bases not matched to a gene: 16. From germline, CDR1 is MGHRA and CDR2 YSYEKL. The CDR3 loop is CASSPRQGIIIGDEQFF. The CDR3, as DNA: TGCGCCAGCAGCCCTCGACAGGGGATCATAATAGGAGATGAGCAGTTCTTC.

Only a few counts were recorded for this clone. The gene calls are TRBV29-1 and TRBJ1-1; TRBD1 might be the D (5 bases). From germline, CDR1 is SQVTM and CDR2 ANQGSEA. The CDR3 runs to 12 residues. V dropped 7 bases and J dropped 2 bases, with 11 bases sitting between them. This chain's CDR3 is CSGTGPNTEAFF. The CDR3 nucleotides are TGCAGCGGAACGGGACCCAACACTGAAGCTTTCTTT.